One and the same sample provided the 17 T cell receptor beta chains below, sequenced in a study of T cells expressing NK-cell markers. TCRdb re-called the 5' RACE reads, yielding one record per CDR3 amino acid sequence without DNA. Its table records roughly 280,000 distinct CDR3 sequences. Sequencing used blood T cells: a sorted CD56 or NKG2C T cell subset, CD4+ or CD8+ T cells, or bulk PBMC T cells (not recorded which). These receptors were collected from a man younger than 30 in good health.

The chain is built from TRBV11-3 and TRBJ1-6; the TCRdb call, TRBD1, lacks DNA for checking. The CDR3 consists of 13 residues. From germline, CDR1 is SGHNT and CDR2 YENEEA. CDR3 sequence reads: CASSLFRDSPLHF.

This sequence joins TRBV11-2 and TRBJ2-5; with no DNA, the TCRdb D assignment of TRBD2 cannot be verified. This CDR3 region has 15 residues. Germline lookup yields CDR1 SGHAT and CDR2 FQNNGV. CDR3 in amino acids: CASSLASGRAETQYF.

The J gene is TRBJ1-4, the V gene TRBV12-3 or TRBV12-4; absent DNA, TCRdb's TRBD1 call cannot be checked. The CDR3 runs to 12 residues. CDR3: CASSFLRGKLFF.

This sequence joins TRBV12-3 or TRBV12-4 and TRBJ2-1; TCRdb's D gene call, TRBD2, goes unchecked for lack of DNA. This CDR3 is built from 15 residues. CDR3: CASSLLAGGYNEQFF.

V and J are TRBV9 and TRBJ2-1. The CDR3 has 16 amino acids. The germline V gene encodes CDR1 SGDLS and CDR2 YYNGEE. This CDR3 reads CASSVGMGSSYNEQFF.

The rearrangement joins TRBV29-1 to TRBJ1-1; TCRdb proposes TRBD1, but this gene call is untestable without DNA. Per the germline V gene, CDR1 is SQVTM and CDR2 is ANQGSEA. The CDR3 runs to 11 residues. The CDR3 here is CSAIRGTEAFF.

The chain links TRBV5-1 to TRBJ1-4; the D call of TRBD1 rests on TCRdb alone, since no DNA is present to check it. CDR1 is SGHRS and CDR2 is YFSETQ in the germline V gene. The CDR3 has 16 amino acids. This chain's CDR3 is CASSGGQGTTNEKLFF.

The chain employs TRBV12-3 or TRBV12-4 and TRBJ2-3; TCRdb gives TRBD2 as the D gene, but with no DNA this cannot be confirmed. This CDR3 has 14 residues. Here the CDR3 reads CASSRSGAPDTQYF.

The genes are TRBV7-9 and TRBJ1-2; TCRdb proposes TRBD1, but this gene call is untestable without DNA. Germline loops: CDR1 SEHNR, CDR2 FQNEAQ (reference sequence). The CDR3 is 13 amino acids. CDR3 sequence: CALKQGANYGYTF.

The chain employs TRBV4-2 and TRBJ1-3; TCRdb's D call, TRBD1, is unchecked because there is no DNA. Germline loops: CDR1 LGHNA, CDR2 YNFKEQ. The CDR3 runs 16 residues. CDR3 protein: CASSQAGQGVGNTIYF.

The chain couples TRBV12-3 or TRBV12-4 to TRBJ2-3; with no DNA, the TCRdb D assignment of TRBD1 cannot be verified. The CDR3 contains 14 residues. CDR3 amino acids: CASSVTGGADTQYF.

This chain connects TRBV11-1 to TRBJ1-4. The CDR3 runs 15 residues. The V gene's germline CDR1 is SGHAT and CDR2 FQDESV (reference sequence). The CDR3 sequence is CASSWDGATNEKLFF.

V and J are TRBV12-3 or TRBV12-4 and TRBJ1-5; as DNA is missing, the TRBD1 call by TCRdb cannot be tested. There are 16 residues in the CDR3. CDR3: CASSKPGQGAVKPQHF.

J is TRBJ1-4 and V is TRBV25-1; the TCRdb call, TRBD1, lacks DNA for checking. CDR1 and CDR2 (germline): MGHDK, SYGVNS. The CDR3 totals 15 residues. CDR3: CASSAQQGRREKLFF.

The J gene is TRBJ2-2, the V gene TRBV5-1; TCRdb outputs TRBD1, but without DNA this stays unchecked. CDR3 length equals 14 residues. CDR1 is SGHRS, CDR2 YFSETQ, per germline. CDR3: CASSRQESTGELFF.

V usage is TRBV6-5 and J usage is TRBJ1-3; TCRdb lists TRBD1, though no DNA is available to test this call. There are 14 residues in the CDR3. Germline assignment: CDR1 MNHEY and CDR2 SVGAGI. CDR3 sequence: CASSNGQIGNTIYF.

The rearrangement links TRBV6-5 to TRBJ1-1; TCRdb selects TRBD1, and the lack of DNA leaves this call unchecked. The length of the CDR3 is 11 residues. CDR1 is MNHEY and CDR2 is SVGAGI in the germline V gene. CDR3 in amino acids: CASSRQGKAFF.